This T cell receptor beta chain stems from a study of blood T cell repertoires in COVID-19. Germline V CDR1 and CDR2: ENHRY, SYGVKD. V lost 4 bases and J lost 4; bases outside the gene matches: 10. CDR3 length: 16 amino acids. Those enrolled in Seattle joined during active infection and were followed longitudinally afterward. This clone was seen a handful of times. TCRdb's table, derived via immunoSEQ multiplex PCR, lists solely in-frame clones and lacks some. The sample includes some 240,000 clones, about 87% of them seen just once. The rearrangement joins TRBV10-3 to TRBJ2-3, with 8 bases matching TRBD2. This receptor was taken from a woman aged 65 to 85 with COVID-19, enrolled during active disease. Sequencing input: peripheral blood. In nucleotides, the CDR3 is TGTGCCATCAGTGGCGGAGCACCTAGCGGGTCAGATACGCAGTATTTT. It translates to CAISGGAPSGSDTQYF.